The TCR beta chain described here comes from a study of blood T cell repertoires in COVID-19. Study summary: Specimens from acute and convalescent COVID-19 originated in the United States, Italy and Spain. T cells, B-cell-depleted T cells, or PBMCs supplied cDNA or gDNA.

Per the original methods: Estimated nucleated cell counts came from reference gene primer amplification. This table comes from immunoSEQ multiplex PCR, and its TCRdb copy is limited to in-frame clones, with some not included. For V, J and clone size, that table is used; D and trimming come from the DNA. This table holds 250,000 to 300,000 clones, approximately 86% found once. Enrolment of Seattle patients took place during active infection, and they were followed longitudinally. CDR1 and CDR2 (germline): SGHTA, FQGNSA. The V gene end was trimmed by 5 bases and the J gene end by 4 bases; junction bases not matched to a gene: 9. This CDR3 spans 16 amino acids.

This chain joins TRBV7-2 and TRBJ2-3; 10 nucleotides align to TRBD2. Sequencing was done on a sample of peripheral blood. This TCR came from a woman in her fifties or sixties with COVID-19, enrolled during active disease. CDR3 nucleotide sequence: TGTGCCAGCAGCCCTGGCTGGCTAGCGGGAGCAGATACGCAGTATTTT. Translating it yields CASSPGWLAGADTQYF.